Below, one TCR beta chain is given with its context. Its antigen is not identified. The data are from a study of CD8 T cells in ankylosing spondylitis. Study-level points and caveats: Disease-linked clones reportedly showed significant enrichment in matched ankylosing spondylitis synovial fluid. Relatively rare in peripheral blood, disease-linked clones were also CD8+.

Preparation of TCR beta libraries was done by quantitative 5'-RACE with molecular barcodes. Each CDR3 protein is one row after TCRdb ran MiXCR on the 5' RACE reads. In the table there are 150,000 to 200,000 distinct CDR3 sequences, around a third of which are singletons. This TCR was sampled from a male donor with ankylosing spondylitis. Sequencing used synovial fluid, either unsorted or a sorted T cell fraction (not recorded which).

Written as DNA, the CDR3 is TGCAGTGCTATCTATATAGGGGGGCCGAAAGCTTTCTTT. Its translation is CSAIYIGGPKAFF. The rearrangement joins TRBV20-1 to TRBJ1-1; the D gene is possibly TRBD1 (6 bases). The length of the CDR3 is 13 residues. Germline V gives CDR1 DFQATT, CDR2 SNEGSKA (reference sequence). V shed 4 bases and J shed 9 bases, with 18 bases lying between them.